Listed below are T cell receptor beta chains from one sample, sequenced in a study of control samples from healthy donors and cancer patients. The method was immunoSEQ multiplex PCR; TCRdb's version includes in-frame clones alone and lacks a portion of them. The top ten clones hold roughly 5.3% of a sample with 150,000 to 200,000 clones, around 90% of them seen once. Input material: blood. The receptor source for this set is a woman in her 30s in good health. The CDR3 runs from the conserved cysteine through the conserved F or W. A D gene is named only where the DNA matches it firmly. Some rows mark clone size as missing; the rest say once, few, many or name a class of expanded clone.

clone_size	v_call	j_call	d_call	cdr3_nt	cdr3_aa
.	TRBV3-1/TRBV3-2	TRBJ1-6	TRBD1	TGTGCCAGCAGCCAACACCGGGACAGTACAGCATCCCTCCACTTT	CASSQHRDSTASLHF
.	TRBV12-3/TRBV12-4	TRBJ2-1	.	TGTGCCACCCGGGACTACAATGAGCAGTTCTTC	CATRDYNEQFF
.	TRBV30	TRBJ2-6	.	TGTGCCTGGCATCGGTCTGGGGCCAACGTCCTGACTTTC	CAWHRSGANVLTF
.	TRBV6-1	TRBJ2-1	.	TGTGCCAGCAGTGAAGCGGGTACCCGGGTCAATGAGCAGTTCTTC	CASSEAGTRVNEQFF
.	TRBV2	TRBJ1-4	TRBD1	TGTGCCGTGGCCCGGGACAGCAATGAAAAACTGTTTTTT	CAVARDSNEKLFF
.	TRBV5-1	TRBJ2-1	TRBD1	TGCGCCAGCAGCGATCAGGGGGTTGAGCAGTTCTTC	CASSDQGVEQFF
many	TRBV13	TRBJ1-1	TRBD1	TGTGCCAGCAGCTTAGCGGAGGTGGGGGACAGTCCCGTCGAAGCTTTCTTT	CASSLAEVGDSPVEAFF
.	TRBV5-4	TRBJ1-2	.	TGTGCCAGCAGACCATACCCGGGGGTTGAAGGCTACACCTTC	CASRPYPGVEGYTF
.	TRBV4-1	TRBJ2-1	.	TGCGCCAGCAGCCAAGGGGAATTTAGCTCCTACAATGAGCAGTTCTTC	CASSQGEFSSYNEQFF
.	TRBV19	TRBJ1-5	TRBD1	TGTGCCAGTATTCGGGACAGGGGTTTGAGTCAGCCCCAGCATTTT	CASIRDRGLSQPQHF
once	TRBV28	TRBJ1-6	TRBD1	TGTGCCAGCAGTTCGTACCCCGGGACAGGGAGGGATTCACCCCTCCACTTT	CASSSYPGTGRDSPLHF
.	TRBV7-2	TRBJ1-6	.	TGTGCCAGCAGCTCAGGGATCCAGGCACCCCTCCACTTT	CASSSGIQAPLHF
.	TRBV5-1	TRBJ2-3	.	TGCGCCAGCAGCTTGGCCGGGACTAGCACAGATACGCAGTATTTT	CASSLAGTSTDTQYF
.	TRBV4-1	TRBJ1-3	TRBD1	TGCGCCAGCAGCCGGGGACAGGGGAAATCGGGAAACACCATATATTTT	CASSRGQGKSGNTIYF
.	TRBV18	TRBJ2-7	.	TGTGCCAGCTCACTCTCGGGGGAGGACTCCTACGAGCAGTACTTC	CASSLSGEDSYEQYF
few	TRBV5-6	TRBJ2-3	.	TGTGCCAGCAGCTTGGAGTACAGCAGCGGGGATACGCAGTATTTT	CASSLEYSSGDTQYF
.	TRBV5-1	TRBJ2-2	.	TGCGCCAGCAGCGTGCTCAGGGGATACACCGGGGAGCTGTTTTTT	CASSVLRGYTGELFF
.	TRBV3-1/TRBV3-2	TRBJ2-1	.	TGTGCCAGCAGCCACCGGCAGGCGAGCTCCTACAATGAGCAGTTCTTC	CASSHRQASSYNEQFF
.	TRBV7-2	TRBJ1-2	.	TGTGCCAGCAGCCCGGACAGTATTGGCTACACCTTC	CASSPDSIGYTF
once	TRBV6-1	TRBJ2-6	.	TGTGCCAGCAGTGATCGGTCGGGGGCTGGGGCCAACGTCCTGACTTTC	CASSDRSGAGANVLTF
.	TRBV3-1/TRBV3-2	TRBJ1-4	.	TGTGCCAGCAGCCAGCGCAGACCTAATGAAAAACTGTTTTTT	CASSQRRPNEKLFF
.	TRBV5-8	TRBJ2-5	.	TGTGCCAGCAGCTTCGGGACGTTTGGGGAGACCCAGTACTTC	CASSFGTFGETQYF
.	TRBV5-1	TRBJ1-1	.	TGCGCCAGCAGCAACACCCCGAACACTGAAGCTTTCTTT	CASSNTPNTEAFF
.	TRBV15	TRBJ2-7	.	TGTGCCACCAGCAGAGATCTTGGCTCCTACGAGCAGTACTTC	CATSRDLGSYEQYF
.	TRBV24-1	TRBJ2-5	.	TGTGCCACCGGGGGGGCCGGGGTAAGGGAGACCCAGTACTTC	CATGGAGVRETQYF
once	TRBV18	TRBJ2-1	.	TGTGCCAGCTCACCACGACAGGCGACCTACAATGAGCAGTTCTTC	CASSPRQATYNEQFF
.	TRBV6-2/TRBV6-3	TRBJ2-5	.	TGTGCCAGCAGTGACGCGGTCCAAGAGACCCAGTACTTC	CASSDAVQETQYF
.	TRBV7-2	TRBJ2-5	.	TGTGCCAGCAGCGTCGAGTACGGTGTGTTGGAAAAGACCCAGTACTTC	CASSVEYGVLEKTQYF
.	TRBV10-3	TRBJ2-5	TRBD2	TGTGCCATCAGTGGGACTAGCGGGGGTACTAACCAAGAGACCCAGTACTTC	CAISGTSGGTNQETQYF
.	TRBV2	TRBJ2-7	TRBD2	TGTGCCAGCAGTGATAGCGGGAGTGTCTACGAGCAGTACTTC	CASSDSGSVYEQYF
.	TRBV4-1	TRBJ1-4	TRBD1	TGCGCCAGCAGCGCGAGGGGGGACAGGCGGAATGAAAAACTGTTTTTT	CASSARGDRRNEKLFF
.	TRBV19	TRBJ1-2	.	TGTGCCAGTAGTGGAACCACCTCTAACTATGGCTACACCTTC	CASSGTTSNYGYTF
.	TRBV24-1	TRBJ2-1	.	TGTGCCACCAGTGGTCAGGGACGGTACAATGAGCAGTTCTTC	CATSGQGRYNEQFF
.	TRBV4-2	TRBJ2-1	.	TGTGCCAGCAGCCAAGGGCAGTGGGGGGCATATGATGAGCAGTTCTTC	CASSQGQWGAYDEQFF
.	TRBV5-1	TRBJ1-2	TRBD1	TGCGCCAGCAGCGGTCGACAGGGTAACTATGGCTACACCTTC	CASSGRQGNYGYTF
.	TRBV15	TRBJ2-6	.	TGTGCCACCAGCAGAAAGTTAGGACCGATCAACGTCCTGACTTTC	CATSRKLGPINVLTF
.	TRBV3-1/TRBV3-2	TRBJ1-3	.	TGTGCCAGCAGCCCCTACGTCCTAGACAGCTCTGGAAACACCATATATTTT	CASSPYVLDSSGNTIYF
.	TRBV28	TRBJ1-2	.	TGTGCCAGCAGTCCGTCGCTATTGGGGGTCTATGGCTACACCTTC	CASSPSLLGVYGYTF
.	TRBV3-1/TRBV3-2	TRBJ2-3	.	TGTGCCAGCAGCCAAGTAACTATCAGCACAGATACGCAGTATTTT	CASSQVTISTDTQYF
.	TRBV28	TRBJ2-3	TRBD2	TGTGCCAGCAGTTTTCTAGCGGGATCCACAGATACGCAGTATTTT	CASSFLAGSTDTQYF
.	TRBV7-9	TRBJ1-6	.	TGTGCCAGCAGCCCAACGGGACGGTTTAATTCACCCCTCCACTTT	CASSPTGRFNSPLHF
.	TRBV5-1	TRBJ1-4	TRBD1	TGCGCCAGCAGCGCCCGCCGAGAGACAGGGGGCTACCGTAATGAAAAACTGTTTTTT	CASSARRETGGYRNEKLFF
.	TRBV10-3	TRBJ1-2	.	TGTGCCATCTCGCCGGGGACTAACTATGGCTACACCTTC	CAISPGTNYGYTF
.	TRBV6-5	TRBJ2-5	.	TGTGCCAGCAGTTACGGGGGACAAGAGACCCAGTACTTC	CASSYGGQETQYF
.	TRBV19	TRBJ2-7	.	TGTGCCAGTAGTATTCCCCAGCGGTCCTACGAGCAGTACTTC	CASSIPQRSYEQYF
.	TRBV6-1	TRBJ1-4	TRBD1	TGTGCCAGCAGTGAGCCGGGACAGGGGAGAGAAAAACTGTTTTTT	CASSEPGQGREKLFF
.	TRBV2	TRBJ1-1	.	TGTGCCAGCACCACCCGACAGTCCACTGAAGCTTTCTTT	CASTTRQSTEAFF
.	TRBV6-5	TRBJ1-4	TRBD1	TGTGCCAGCAGTTACCGGGACAGCTCTAATGAAAAACTGTTTTTT	CASSYRDSSNEKLFF
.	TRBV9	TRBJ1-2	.	TGTGCCAGCAGCGTAGGCACAGGGAACTATGGCTACACCTTC	CASSVGTGNYGYTF
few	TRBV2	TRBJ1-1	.	TGTGCCAGCGGACAATTTAACACTGAAGCTTTCTTT	CASGQFNTEAFF
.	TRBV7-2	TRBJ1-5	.	TGTGCCAGCAGCTTATTCGGCAGCAATCAGCCCCAGCATTTT	CASSLFGSNQPQHF
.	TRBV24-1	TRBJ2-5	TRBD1	TGTGCCACCAGTGATGTGCAGACAGGGGGTGCGGAGACCCAGTACTTC	CATSDVQTGGAETQYF
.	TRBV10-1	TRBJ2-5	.	TGCGCCAGCAGTGAGGGGACAAGAGGGGTACAAGAGACCCAGTACTTC	CASSEGTRGVQETQYF
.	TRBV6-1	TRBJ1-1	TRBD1	TGTGCCAGCAGTGAAGCGCGTGGACAGGGGGCCGTCAGTAGGAACACTGAAGCTTTCTTT	CASSEARGQGAVSRNTEAFF
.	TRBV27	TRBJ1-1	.	TGTGCCAGCAGTCCGACAGAGAACACTGAAGCTTTCTTT	CASSPTENTEAFF